The clone carrying this T cell receptor beta chain came up once. The antigen is not known. The source of the sample is a study of PD-1 blockade in mismatch repair-deficient tumors. Study summary: Patients had 12 mismatch repair-deficient cancer types, all previously treated and progressing. Study-level findings and limits: After pembrolizumab, tumor-resident clones rose rapidly, then generally contracted before radiologic responses.

TCRdb keeps only in-frame clones here, not all; method: immunoSEQ multiplex PCR. Seen here are under 50,000 clones, over 60% observed once, and the top ten hold about 3.5%. This material consisted of PBMCs, taken before pembrolizumab treatment. The receptor comes from an adult with mismatch repair-deficient cancer.

The CDR3 here is CASSLKVPANEQFF. Here the CDR3 DNA reads TGTGCCAGTAGCCTTAAAGTGCCAGCCAATGAGCAGTTCTTC. This sequence joins TRBV19 and TRBJ2-1; D unclear. The germline gives CDR1 LNHDA, CDR2 SQIVND (reference sequence). Trimming cost V 6 bases and J 6 bases, with 15 bases left between them. The CDR3 contains 14 residues.